The 9 T cell receptor beta chains presented below share a single source sample, sequenced in a study of technical replicates of blood from several donors. Assay: immunoSEQ multiplex PCR; the TCRdb copy retains only in-frame clones and omits some. The sample holds about 97,000 clones; around 96% are singletons and the top ten take around 0.31%. The material sequenced was T cells isolated from PBMCs. Every receptor here comes from a human donor in good health.

CDR3 sequence: CASSFYRTDHGYTF. CDR3 nucleotide sequence: TGTGCCAGCAGTTTCTACCGGACAGATCATGGCTACACCTTC. The rearrangement joins TRBV27 to TRBJ1-2, with a possible D match to TRBD1 (6 bases). The CDR3 covers 14 residues. With 3 bases removed from V and 6 bases from J, the gap between germline ends came to 14 bases. Germline V CDR1 and CDR2: MNHEY, SMNVEV (reference sequence).

The V and J genes are TRBV28 and TRBJ1-1; 7 bases align to TRBD1. V lost 6 bases to trimming and J lost 0 bases; unmatched junction nucleotides: 10. CDR3 length equals 16 residues. The germline gives CDR1 MDHEN, CDR2 SYDVKM. The CDR3 loop reads CASSRGQDYMNTEAFF. Written as DNA, the CDR3 is TGTGCCAGCAGCCGTGGACAGGATTACATGAACACTGAAGCTTTCTTT. Full variable domain (remainder filled in from reference TRBV28 and TRBJ1-1): DVKVTQSSRYLVKRTGEKVFLECVQDMDHENMFWYRQDPGLGLRLIYFSYDVKMKEKGDIPEGYSVSREKKERFSLILESASTNQTSMYLCASSRGQDYMNTEAFFGQGTRLTVV.

V and J are TRBV14 and TRBJ2-3; 9 bases map to TRBD2. This CDR3 contains 14 residues. The V and J ends lost 4 bases and 6 bases, in that order; junction bases with no gene match: 5. The germline gives CDR1 SGHDN, CDR2 FVKESK. CDR3 residues: CASSPGLASDTQYF. The CDR3 nucleotides are TGTGCCAGCAGCCCGGGACTAGCTTCCGATACGCAGTATTTT.

The chain uses TRBV4-2 and TRBJ2-2, with a weak D call TRBD1 (8 bases). This CDR3 contains 16 residues. V was shortened by 5 bases and J by 3 bases, with 16 bases between the two germline ends. The V gene's germline CDR1 is LGHNA and CDR2 YNFKEQ. CDR3 region: CASSVRQGRDTGELFF. CDR3 in DNA: TGTGCCAGCAGCGTCAGACAGGGGAGGGACACCGGGGAGCTGTTTTTT.

This clone was seen a few times. The chain joins TRBV2 to TRBJ2-3, with 7 bases aligning to TRBD2. Trimming cost V 5 bases and J 2 bases; bases outside gene matches: 10. CDR3 length equals 16 residues. Germline CDR1 and CDR2: SNHLY and FYNNEI. The CDR3 loop is CASSPDLREITDTQYF. The CDR3 nucleotides are TGTGCCAGCAGTCCCGACTTGCGGGAGATCACAGATACGCAGTATTTT.

The J gene is TRBJ2-7, the V gene TRBV5-6; TRBD1 matches at 7 bases. The junction had 9 bases not matched to a gene; V was cut back by 2 bases and J by 4 bases. The CDR3 is 15 amino acids. Germline V lookup: CDR1 SGHDT, CDR2 YYEEEE. The CDR3, as DNA: TGTGCCAGCAGCTTACTCGGGACAGCTCGTTACGAGCAGTACTTC. Translating it yields CASSLLGTARYEQYF.

A single count supports this clone. V and J are TRBV21-1 and TRBJ1-1. TRBV21-1 is given as a pseudogene. The CDR3 loop spans 12 amino acids. The CDR3 sequence is CASSKGGVEAFF. The CDR3 DNA is TGTGCCAGCAGCAAAGGAGGAGTGGAAGCTTTCTTT.

The rearrangement uses TRBV28 and TRBJ1-3; 10 bases match TRBD1. V lost 2 bases, J lost 7 bases, and 5 bases stayed unmatched. The CDR3 runs 15 residues. Germline-derived CDR1 and CDR2 are MDHEN and SYDVKM. The CDR3 protein is CASSLRRQGANTIYF. CDR3 sequence (DNA): TGTGCCAGCAGTTTAAGGAGACAGGGGGCTAACACCATATATTTT.

The chain is built from TRBV4-2 and TRBJ2-1; 11 bases are a match to TRBD2. Germline trimming cut 3 bases from V and 7 bases from J; bases unmatched to any gene: 8. Germline CDR1 LGHNA, CDR2 YNFKEQ. CDR3 length: 16 amino acids. The CDR3: CASSQKLAGEGNEQFF. CDR3 DNA: TGTGCCAGCAGCCAGAAACTAGCGGGAGAGGGGAATGAGCAGTTCTTC.